Shown below are 18 T cell receptor beta chains from a single sample sequenced in a study of blood T cell repertoires in COVID-19. The data were produced by immunoSEQ multiplex PCR, yet TCRdb's version contains in-frame clones alone and is incomplete. The table has 150,000 to 250,000 clones, 65% to 85% seen once; the top ten hold 6% to 8%. Material: PBMCs or T cells enriched from blood (not recorded which). These receptors originate from a man aged 35 to 55 who had recovered from COVID-19.

This rearrangement joins TRBV7-9 to TRBJ2-1; perhaps TRBD1 as D (6 bases). V lost 0 bases to trimming and J lost 9 bases, with 12 bases between them. Germline values: CDR1 SEHNR, CDR2 FQNEAQ (reference sequence). The CDR3 consists of 14 residues. The CDR3 reads CASSLARSRGEQFF. The CDR3 DNA follows: TGTGCCAGCAGCTTAGCGCGGTCCAGGGGTGAGCAGTTCTTC.

This clone occurred once. The CDR3 nucleotides read TGTGCCAGCAGTAGAGAAAGGACAAATAACTATGGCTACACCTTC. This encodes CASSRERTNNYGYTF. The chain recombines TRBV27 with TRBJ1-2; D may be TRBD1 (5 bases). Trimming pared 5 bases from V and 1 base from J, leaving 14 bases between. The CDR3 sequence is 15 residues long. Germline loops: CDR1 MNHEY, CDR2 SMNVEV (reference sequence).

The genes are TRBV28 and TRBJ2-7, with TRBD1 matching over 8 bases. V trimming: 4 bases; J trimming: 1 base; junction bases outside the gene matches: 3. This CDR3 has 14 residues. CDR1 and CDR2 (germline): MDHEN, SYDVKM. The CDR3 DNA sequence: TGTGCCAGCAGTTGGACAGGGCGATCCTACGAGCAGTACTTC. Protein: CASSWTGRSYEQYF. Full variable domain (outside the CDR3, taken from reference TRBV28 and TRBJ2-7): DVKVTQSSRYLVKRTGEKVFLECVQDMDHENMFWYRQDPGLGLRLIYFSYDVKMKEKGDIPEGYSVSREKKERFSLILESASTNQTSMYLCASSWTGRSYEQYFGPGTRLTVT.

The chain links TRBV27 to TRBJ1-4, with TRBD1 identical over 7 bases. Germline V gene sequence: CDR1 MNHEY, CDR2 SMNVEV (reference sequence). The trim removed 4 bases at V and 5 bases at J, leaving 4 bases unmatched. The length of the CDR3 is 14 residues. The CDR3 loop reads CASSSGQYNEKLFF. DNA of the CDR3: TGTGCCAGCAGTTCGGGACAGTACAATGAAAAACTGTTTTTT.

The J gene is TRBJ1-6, the V gene TRBV3-1 (or the pseudogene TRBV3-2); D is undetermined. The germline V gene has CDR1 LGHDT and CDR2 YNNKEL (reference sequence). Trimming removed 4 bases from V and 6 bases from J, with 7 bases in between. CDR3 length equals 13 residues. CDR3 region: CASSLGTNSPLHF. In DNA form, the CDR3 reads TGTGCCAGCAGCCTCGGTACTAATTCACCCCTCCACTTT.

The rearrangement links TRBV9 to TRBJ1-1; possibly TRBD1 for D (5 bases). The germline V gene has CDR1 SGDLS and CDR2 YYNGEE. There are 14 residues in the CDR3. V was shortened by 2 bases and J by 1 base, with 9 bases between the two germline ends. CDR3 sequence (DNA): TGTGCCAGCAGCGTCCGACAGTGGAACACTGAAGCTTTCTTT. This sequence encodes CASSVRQWNTEAFF.

As concerns this clone: Other DNA sequences in the same sample also yield this CDR3. The gene calls are TRBV30 and TRBJ1-5; D is perhaps TRBD1 (6 bases). The germline gives CDR1 GTSNPN, CDR2 SVGIG (reference sequence). The CDR3 is made up of 13 amino acids. V was cut by 2 bases and J by 4 bases, with 9 bases left in between. Here the CDR3 reads CAWSRQGNQPQHF. CDR3 DNA sequence: TGTGCCTGGAGTAGGCAGGGGAATCAGCCCCAGCATTTT. The entire variable domain, with the rest obtained from reference TRBV30 and TRBJ1-5, is as follows: SQTIHQWPATLVQPVGSPLSLECTVEGTSNPNLYWYRQAAGRGLQLLFYSVGIGQISSEVPQNLSASRPQDRQFILSSKKLLLSDSGFYLCAWSRQGNQPQHFGDGTRLSIL.

V is TRBV5-1 and J is TRBJ2-1, with 9 bases fitting TRBD1. J gave up 10 bases and V 0 bases, and 5 bases lay outside the gene matches. Per germline, CDR1 SGHRS and CDR2 YFSETQ. This CDR3 region has 14 residues. The CDR3 reads CASSLGTGDREQFF. Here the CDR3 DNA reads TGCGCCAGCAGCTTGGGGACAGGGGACCGGGAGCAGTTCTTC.

The V call is TRBV3-1 (or the pseudogene TRBV3-2), the J call TRBJ1-1; TRBD1 is a possible D gene (6 bases). Trimming took off 4 bases at V and 1 base at J, with 13 bases between the two ends. The germline V gene has CDR1 LGHDT and CDR2 YNNKEL (reference sequence). The CDR3 length is 15 residues. This chain's CDR3 is CASSPETGPNTEAFF. As DNA, the CDR3 is TGTGCCAGCAGCCCTGAGACAGGACCGAACACTGAAGCTTTCTTT.

The V gene is TRBV11-2, the J gene TRBJ2-7; 9 nucleotides agree with TRBD1. Germline V gives CDR1 SGHAT, CDR2 FQNNGV. CDR3 length: 17 amino acids. The V and J ends lost 1 base and 3 bases, in that order; junction bases with no gene match: 10. The CDR3, as DNA: TGTGCCAGCAGCTTAGCATTGCACGGGACAGGGCTCTACGAGCAGTACTTC. Protein sequence: CASSLALHGTGLYEQYF.

The rearrangement joins TRBV5-5 to TRBJ1-4; 11 positions agree with TRBD1. The junction had 6 bases not matched to a gene; V was cut back by 4 bases and J by 4 bases. Germline CDR1 and CDR2: SGHKS and YYEKEE (reference sequence). This CDR3 comprises 16 residues. The CDR3, as DNA: TGTGCCAGCAGCCGTGGACAGGGGGCGGATAATGAAAAACTGTTTTTT. Protein product: CASSRGQGADNEKLFF.

V usage is TRBV2 and J usage is TRBJ2-2, with D maybe TRBD2 (5 bases). The germline V gene has CDR1 SNHLY and CDR2 FYNNEI. V lost 5 bases and J lost 3, with 13 bases in between. The CDR3 is made up of 15 amino acids. CDR3 sequence (DNA): TGTGCCAGCAGTCGTAGCGATTTGTACACCGGGGAGCTGTTTTTT. Protein sequence: CASSRSDLYTGELFF.

The chain recombines TRBV6-5 with TRBJ1-1; no clear D gene. CDR1 is MNHEY, CDR2 SVGAGI, per germline. The CDR3 is 14 residues long. V was shortened by 2 bases and J by 6 bases, with 13 bases between the two germline ends. In DNA, the CDR3 is TGTGCCAGCAGTTACAACCCCCTGGGCGCTGAAGCTTTCTTT. Residues: CASSYNPLGAEAFF.

The CDR3 loop reads CASSLESGLVFTQYF. CDR3 DNA: TGTGCCAGCAGCTTAGAATCGGGACTCGTTTTTACGCAGTATTTT. This chain connects TRBV7-9 to TRBJ2-3, with D perhaps TRBD2 (6 bases). Trimming took off 1 base at V and 8 bases at J, with 16 bases between the two ends. The CDR3 sequence is 15 residues long. Germline V gene data show CDR1 as SEHNR and CDR2 as FQNEAQ (reference sequence).

V gene TRBV7-9 combines with J gene TRBJ2-5, with D tentatively TRBD1 (6 bases). This CDR3 has 17 residues. The V gene's germline CDR1 is SEHNR and CDR2 FQNEAQ (reference sequence). V gave up 1 base and J gave up 5 bases, with 20 bases separating them. The CDR3 region has the DNA TGTGCCAGCAGCTTAGGGCGCCCTGAACAGGGACGTGAGACCCAGTACTTC. Amino acid sequence: CASSLGRPEQGRETQYF. The full variable domain, in which reference TRBV7-9 and TRBJ2-5 provide the parts outside the CDR3, is DTGVSQNPRHKITKRGQNVTFRCDPISEHNRLYWYRQTLGQGPEFLTYFQNEAQLEKSRLLSDRFSAERPKGSFSTLEIQRTEQGDSAMYLCASSLGRPEQGRETQYFGPGTRLLVL.

This clone was found a few times. The chain combines TRBV30 with TRBJ1-2; 12 nucleotides match TRBD1. With 4 bases clipped from V and 9 bases from J, the junction kept 6 bases outside the gene matches. Germline-derived CDR1 and CDR2 are GTSNPN and SVGIG (reference sequence). This CDR3 has 13 residues. In DNA, the CDR3 is TGTGCCTGGACCCGGGACAGGGGGCACAGCTACACCTTC. Translated, it gives CAWTRDRGHSYTF. Looking up the rest from reference TRBV30 and TRBJ1-2 gives the full variable domain: SQTIHQWPATLVQPVGSPLSLECTVEGTSNPNLYWYRQAAGRGLQLLFYSVGIGQISSEVPQNLSASRPQDRQFILSSKKLLLSDSGFYLCAWTRDRGHSYTFGSGTRLTVV.

The genes are TRBV4-1 and TRBJ1-1, with 8 bases lining up with TRBD1. The length of the CDR3 is 18 residues. Trimming at V came to 0 bases and at J to 4 bases, leaving 13 bases not matched to a gene. The germline CDR1 and CDR2 sequences are MGHRA and YSYEKL. The CDR3 is CASSQDLKLDRDGTEAFF. CDR3 sequence (DNA): TGCGCCAGCAGCCAAGATCTGAAATTGGACAGGGACGGCACTGAAGCTTTCTTT.

This rearrangement joins TRBV6-5 to TRBJ1-2; D is perhaps TRBD1 (6 bases). The V end lost 8 bases, the J end lost 4 bases, and 17 bases lay between the germline ends. Germline CDR1 reads MNHEY; CDR2 reads SVGAGI. This CDR3 is built from 14 residues. The CDR3 nucleotides read TGTGCCAGCCGAACAGGGATGGGGATCTATGGCTACACCTTC. This sequence encodes CASRTGMGIYGYTF.